This T cell receptor (beta chain) was observed in a study of early T cells in non-severe SARS-CoV-2 infection. Turning to the study itself: The authors sequenced bulk RNA from unsorted whole blood, leaving chains unpaired.

TCRdb re-analysed the 5' RACE reads in MiXCR, keeping a single row per CDR3 protein. The sample contains some 45,000 distinct CDR3 sequences, over 3% of which appear only once. This clonotype was counted ten times or more. CDR1 is DFQATT, CDR2 SNEGSKA, per germline (reference sequence). The germline V and J ends were trimmed by 4 bases and 4 bases, with 15 bases remaining between them. The CDR3 spans 14 residues. The chain uses TRBV20-1 and TRBJ2-3; a possible D gene is TRBD2 (5 bases). This clonotype was sampled from an adult who was a healthcare worker with PCR-confirmed SARS-CoV-2 infection or an uninfected control (not recorded which). Material for sequencing was whole blood. The chain's CDR3 is CSANPGMLADTQYF. The CDR3 region has the DNA TGCAGTGCTAATCCGGGGATGTTGGCAGATACGCAGTATTTT.